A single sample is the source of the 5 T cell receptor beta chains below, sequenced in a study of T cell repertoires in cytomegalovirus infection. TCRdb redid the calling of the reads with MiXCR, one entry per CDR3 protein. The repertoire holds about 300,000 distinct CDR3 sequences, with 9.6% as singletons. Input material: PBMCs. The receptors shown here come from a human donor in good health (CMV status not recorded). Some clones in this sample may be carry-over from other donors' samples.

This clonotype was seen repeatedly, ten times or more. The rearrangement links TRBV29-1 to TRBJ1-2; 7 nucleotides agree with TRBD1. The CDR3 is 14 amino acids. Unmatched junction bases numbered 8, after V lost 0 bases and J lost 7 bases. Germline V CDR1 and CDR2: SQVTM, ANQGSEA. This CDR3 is CSVEEGGGVGGYTF. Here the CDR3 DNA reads TGCAGCGTTGAAGAGGGAGGGGGCGTCGGTGGCTACACCTTC.

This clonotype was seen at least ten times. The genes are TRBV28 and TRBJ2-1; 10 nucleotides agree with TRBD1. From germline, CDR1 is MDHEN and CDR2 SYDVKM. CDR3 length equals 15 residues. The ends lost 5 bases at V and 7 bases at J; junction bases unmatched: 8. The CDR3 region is CASSDDRDRGNEQFF. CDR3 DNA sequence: TGTGCCAGCAGTGATGACCGGGACAGGGGAAATGAGCAGTTCTTC.

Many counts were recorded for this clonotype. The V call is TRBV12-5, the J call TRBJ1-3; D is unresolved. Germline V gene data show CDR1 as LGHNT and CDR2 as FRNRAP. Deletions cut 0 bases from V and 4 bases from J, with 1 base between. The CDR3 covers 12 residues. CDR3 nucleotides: TGTGCTAGTGGTTTGGTGGGAAACACCATATATTTT. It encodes CASGLVGNTIYF.

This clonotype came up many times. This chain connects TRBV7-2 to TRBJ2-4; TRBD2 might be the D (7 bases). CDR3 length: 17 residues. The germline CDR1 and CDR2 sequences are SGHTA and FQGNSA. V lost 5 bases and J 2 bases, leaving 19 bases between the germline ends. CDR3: CASSARGGGRTKNIQYF. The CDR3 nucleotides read TGTGCCAGCAGCGCTAGAGGGGGGGGCCGAACCAAAAACATTCAGTACTTC.

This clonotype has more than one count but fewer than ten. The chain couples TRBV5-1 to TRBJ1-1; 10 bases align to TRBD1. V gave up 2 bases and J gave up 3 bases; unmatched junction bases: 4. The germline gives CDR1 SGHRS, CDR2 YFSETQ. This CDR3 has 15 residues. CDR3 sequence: CASSFLTGGDTEAFF. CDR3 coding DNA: TGCGCCAGCAGCTTTTTGACAGGGGGCGACACTGAAGCTTTCTTT.